This entry is about one T cell receptor beta chain. Its antigen is not yet known. There are no base qualities to consult, and no much larger clone falls within one base. This entry is derived from a study of blood T cell repertoires in COVID-19 (TCRdb year 2020). Study-wide context: Samples covering the acute and convalescent phases of COVID-19 were provided by collaborators in the United States, Italy and Spain. The prospective study material was composed of cDNA or gDNA derived from T cells, B-cell-depleted T cells, or PBMCs. Subjects who had been exposed to COVID-19, were actively infected with it, or had recovered from it provided the deeply sampled blood TCRbeta repertoires that made up the dataset. A freely available public database, intended as a resource for researchers studying the immune response to SARS-CoV-2, is where the repertoires were released. Samples were obtained from the ongoing ImmuneRACE study (first 160 participants) and from 1,000 to 1,500 subjects provided by 6 global collaborators. Nearly every sample came with metadata listing a de-identified subject ID, COVID-19 status, age in years and sex. Where HLA class I and class II types were available, the types were taken from metadata supplied by the sample provider, not from assay-based typing. Beyond this particular receptor, the publication reports: The quantity of clinical and demographic metadata differed by source and by participant and was supplied without curation.

At one collaborating source in Seattle, patients were enrolled during active infection and were followed longitudinally through the course of disease. Whole blood was collected in K2EDTA tubes by collaborating institutions according to the institutions' own protocols. For TCRbeta analysis, collaborators shipped samples as frozen whole blood, isolated PBMCs, or DNA extracted from either of those sample types. The CDR3 runs 17 residues from the cysteine to the phenylalanine. Only the CDR3 region is kept as DNA, spanning 51 bases read in frame from base 1. TCRbeta CDR3 regions were amplified from genomic DNA using the immunoSEQ Assay, a bias-controlled multiplex PCR. As for the original processing: The number of nucleated cells in each sample was estimated from the amplification of reference gene primers within the assay. To quantify the absolute abundance of each unique TCRbeta CDR3 rearrangement, sequence reads were collapsed and filtered. For each sample, productive Simpson clonality was calculated as the square root of Simpson's diversity index over productive rearrangements. TCRdb re-hosts the immuneACCESS table, in-frame sequences only. Its copies lack some clones; in the studies checked, an unresolved V gene accounts for under half of them, and the cause for the rest is not known. V and J calls plus clone size are reproduced from that table; the DNA served to infer D and trimming. The sample contains about 87,000 clones, 90% of them found a single time. The biggest ten clones account for about 6.3% of the sample.

This receptor was identified in a man in his late teens or twenties with COVID-19, enrolled during active disease. The rearranged chain carries TRBV21-1 and TRBJ1-2; TRBD1 is taken as the D call from the table, unchecked against the DNA. TRBV21-1 is labeled a pseudogene. The sequenced sample was peripheral blood. CDR3 protein: CASLKTQTDRWDYGYTF. The bases read TGTGCCAGCCTAAAAACCCAGACCGACAGATGGGACTATGGCTACACCTTC.